These 28 T cell receptor beta chains were all obtained from the same sample, sequenced in a study of blood T cell repertoires in COVID-19. Clones were sequenced by immunoSEQ multiplex PCR, and TCRdb holds only the in-frame ones, with some missing. The sample carries approximately 310,000 clones, 89% recorded once. What was sequenced was PBMCs or T cells enriched from blood (not recorded which). The receptor source for this set is a man aged 55-75 years who had recovered from COVID-19.

CDR3 nucleotides: TGCGCCAGCAGCTTCGGGCCCCGGCAGGGAGGGAACGAGCAGTACTTC. Protein sequence: CASSFGPRQGGNEQYF. The V gene is TRBV5-1, the J gene TRBJ2-7; 7 nucleotides agree with TRBD2. Trimming cost V 2 bases and J 5 bases; bases outside gene matches: 13. CDR3 length: 16 residues. Germline assignment: CDR1 SGHRS and CDR2 YFSETQ.

The chain has TRBV7-9 and TRBJ1-3; 9 nucleotides agree with TRBD1. Germline V CDR1 and CDR2: SEHNR, FQNEAQ (reference sequence). Trimming at V came to 1 base and at J to 2 bases, leaving 9 bases not matched to a gene. The CDR3 contains 18 residues. The CDR3 is CASSLVPGQGSTGNTIYF. The CDR3, as DNA: TGTGCCAGCAGCTTAGTCCCGGGACAGGGATCCACTGGAAACACCATATATTTT.

The chain is built from TRBV6-2 or TRBV6-3 and TRBJ1-5; 7 nucleotides align to TRBD1. The CDR3 consists of 15 residues. Trimming at V came to 4 bases and at J to 6 bases, leaving 9 bases not matched to a gene. Germline CDR1 is MNHEY and CDR2 is SVGEGT. The CDR3 nucleotides read TGTGCCAGCAGTTTGCAGGGGGTAGGGTTTCAGCCCCAGCATTTT. This translates into CASSLQGVGFQPQHF.

The chain combines TRBV28 with TRBJ1-3; TRBD1 might be the D (6 bases). The germline V gene encodes CDR1 MDHEN and CDR2 SYDVKM. CDR3 size: 14 residues. The V end lost 10 bases, the J end lost 0 bases, and 13 bases lay between the germline ends. CDR3 protein: CATTGSPSGNTIYF. Written as DNA, the CDR3 is TGTGCCACGACAGGATCTCCCTCTGGAAACACCATATATTTT.

The V call is TRBV6-5, the J call TRBJ1-1, with D possibly being TRBD1 (6 bases). This CDR3 region has 14 residues. V was cut by 7 bases and J by 7 bases, with 19 bases left in between. CDR1 is MNHEY, CDR2 SVGAGI, per germline. The CDR3 here is CASTPFGGRSEAFF. CDR3 DNA sequence: TGTGCCAGCACCCCCTTCGGGGGGCGAAGTGAAGCTTTCTTT.

This clone was seen once. The chain recombines TRBV5-4 with TRBJ2-3; weak D call: TRBD2 (6 bases). V lost 0 bases and J 0 bases, leaving 17 bases between the germline ends. CDR1 and CDR2 (germline): SGHNT, YYREEE (reference sequence). The CDR3 covers 18 residues. The CDR3 DNA reads as TGTGCCAGCAGCTTGGCCCCTGGGGAGGCAACTAGCACAGATACGCAGTATTTT. It is translated as CASSLAPGEATSTDTQYF. The variable domain in full, completed from reference TRBV5-4 and TRBJ2-3, reads ETGVTQSPTHLIKTRGQQVTLRCSSQSGHNTVSWYQQALGQGPQFIFQYYREEENGRGNFPPRFSGLQFPNYSSELNVNALELDDSALYLCASSLAPGEATSTDTQYFGPGTRLTVL.

This sequence joins TRBV6-1 and TRBJ2-4; D is uncertain. The germline gives CDR1 MNHNS, CDR2 SASEGT. The V end was cut by 1 base, the J end by 8 bases, with 9 bases between. The CDR3 sequence is 13 residues long. CDR3 protein: CASSEDSPDIQYF. The CDR3 region has the DNA TGTGCCAGCAGTGAAGACAGCCCCGACATTCAGTACTTC.

This chain joins TRBV18 and TRBJ2-7; 10 nucleotides match TRBD2. The junction had 6 bases not matched to a gene; V was cut back by 3 bases and J by 4 bases. Germline values: CDR1 KGHSH, CDR2 LQKENI. This CDR3 is built from 15 residues. The chain's CDR3 is CASSPELAGKYEQYF. The CDR3 coding sequence is TGTGCCAGCTCACCCGAACTAGCGGGAAAATACGAGCAGTACTTC.

The CDR3 DNA reads as TGTGCCAGCAGCCGGGCGAGGGAAGTCCGGCCTGGTCCCTCTGGGGCCAACGTCCTGACTTTC. This translates into CASSRAREVRPGPSGANVLTF. The chain has TRBV7-3 and TRBJ2-6; the D gene is possibly TRBD2 (5 bases). The CDR3 sequence is 21 residues long. V was trimmed by 5 bases and J by 0 bases, leaving 26 bases between them. The germline gives CDR1 SGHTA, CDR2 FQGTGA.

This clone was recorded a few times. The CDR3 protein is CASSVSGRARETQYF. CDR3 DNA sequence: TGTGCCAGCAGCGTGAGCGGGAGGGCTCGAGAGACCCAGTACTTC. V is TRBV9 and J is TRBJ2-5, with 10 bases lining up with TRBD2. The junction had 5 bases not matched to a gene; V was cut back by 2 bases and J by 4 bases. The CDR3 extends over 15 amino acids. Germline CDR1 SGDLS, CDR2 YYNGEE.

This chain uses TRBV2 with TRBJ2-1; 12 bases fit TRBD2. There are 18 residues in the CDR3. The V gene end was trimmed by 2 bases and the J gene end by 1 base; junction bases not matched to a gene: 6. Germline V gene lookup returns CDR1 SNHLY and CDR2 FYNNEI. CDR3 sequence: CASSELSSGGESYNEQFF. DNA of the CDR3: TGTGCCAGCAGTGAATTATCTAGCGGGGGGGAGTCCTACAATGAGCAGTTCTTC.

This chain connects TRBV4-1 to TRBJ2-7; D may be TRBD2 (6 bases). Germline-derived CDR1 and CDR2 are MGHRA and YSYEKL. The CDR3 loop spans 17 amino acids. V lost 4 bases and J lost 2, with 21 bases in between. CDR3 bases: TGCGCCAGCAGCCCTCGCCTTTCGGGGACTCTAACCTACGAGCAGTACTTC. Translation: CASSPRLSGTLTYEQYF.

In regard to this clone: Other nucleotide sequences from this sample produce the same CDR3. This sequence joins TRBV28 and TRBJ2-7; TRBD1 matches at 7 bases. The CDR3 runs to 14 residues. V shed 6 bases and J 0 bases; nucleotides not matched to a gene: 5. CDR1 and CDR2 from the germline V gene are MDHEN and SYDVKM. This CDR3 reads CASSQTGSSYEQYF. In nucleotides, the CDR3 is TGTGCCAGCAGCCAGACAGGGAGCTCCTACGAGCAGTACTTC.

A word on this clone: The germline gene is not matched at one end of the junction; a read error may be the cause. V gene TRBV2 combines with J gene TRBJ1-5; possibly TRBD1 for D (6 bases). Germline CDR1 SNHLY, CDR2 FYNNEI. The CDR3 has 15 residues. CDR3 bases: TGTGCCAGCAGGGAAGGACAGATAAGGAATCAGCCCCAGCATTTT. It translates to CASREGQIRNQPQHF. Supplemented by reference TRBV2 and TRBJ1-5, the full variable domain reads EPEVTQTPSHQVTQMGQEVILRCVPISNHLYFYWYRQILGQKVEFLVSFYNNEISEKSEIFDDQFSVERPDGSNFTLKIRSTKLEDSAMYFCASREGQIRNQPQHFGDGTRLSIL.

The J gene is TRBJ1-2, the V gene TRBV10-3; TRBD1 matches 8 bases. The V gene's germline CDR1 is ENHRY and CDR2 SYGVKD. The CDR3 sequence is 13 residues long. The J segment lost 1 base and the V segment lost 10 bases, leaving 5 bases of the junction unmatched. The CDR3 loop reads CATGTGGNYGYTF. CDR3 bases: TGTGCCACTGGAACAGGGGGTAACTATGGCTACACCTTC.

The chain links TRBV24-1 to TRBJ2-2; D possibly corresponds to TRBD1 (7 bases). The CDR3 length is 16 residues. CDR1 and CDR2 from the germline V gene are KGHDR and SFDVKD. Deletions cut 4 bases from V and 6 bases from J, with 17 bases between. The CDR3 loop is CATSEPRQGGAGELFF. The CDR3 DNA reads TGTGCCACCAGTGAGCCCCGACAGGGAGGCGCCGGGGAGCTGTTTTTT.

The rearrangement uses TRBV7-3 and TRBJ2-3, with 9 bases identical to TRBD1. The V gene end was trimmed by 1 base and the J gene end by 2 bases; junction bases not matched to a gene: 4. The CDR3 loop spans 16 amino acids. Germline CDR1 is SGHTA and CDR2 is FQGTGA. The CDR3 loop reads CASSLIGTGSTDTQYF. CDR3 in DNA: TGTGCCAGCAGCTTAATAGGGACAGGGTCCACAGATACGCAGTATTTT.

The chain links TRBV6-2 or TRBV6-3 to TRBJ2-4; D is perhaps TRBD1 (6 bases). This CDR3 contains 16 residues. CDR1 and CDR2 (germline): MNHEY, SVGEGT. Trimming removed 2 bases at V and 11 bases at J, with 22 bases between. For the CDR3, the DNA is TGTGCCAGCAGTTACCAGGACAGTGCGACCCTGGGGGTTCAGTACTTC. Encoded protein: CASSYQDSATLGVQYF.

This chain connects TRBV6-5 to TRBJ1-2, with 7 nucleotides matching TRBD1. Per the germline V gene, CDR1 is MNHEY and CDR2 is SVGAGI. The CDR3 is made up of 16 amino acids. J gave up 8 bases and V 2 bases, and 14 bases lay outside the gene matches. CDR3 protein: CASSYGQGGAYSGYTF. In nucleotides, the CDR3 is TGTGCCAGCAGTTACGGGCAGGGGGGCGCGTATTCAGGCTACACCTTC.

V and J are TRBV6-5 and TRBJ2-7, with 7 bases matching TRBD1. The germline V gene has CDR1 MNHEY and CDR2 SVGAGI. With V trimmed by 5 bases and J by 4 bases, 5 bases remained unmatched. The CDR3 covers 13 residues. The CDR3 loop reads CASSRDSRYEQYF. DNA for the CDR3: TGTGCCAGCAGTAGGGACAGCCGATACGAGCAGTACTTC.

The rearrangement uses TRBV5-4 and TRBJ2-5; 7 bases fit TRBD1. Unmatched junction bases numbered 13, after V lost 3 bases and J lost 5 bases. CDR3 length: 16 residues. In germline, CDR1 is SGHNT, CDR2 YYREEE (reference sequence). CDR3 protein: CASSSVDRLIEETQYF. The CDR3 nucleotides are TGTGCCAGCAGCTCGGTGGACAGGCTGATCGAGGAGACCCAGTACTTC.

J is TRBJ2-1 and V is TRBV19; TRBD1 aligns across 10 bases. The CDR3 loop spans 19 amino acids. The V segment lost 1 base and the J segment 0 bases; nucleotides outside the gene matches: 9. The germline gives CDR1 LNHDA, CDR2 SQIVND (reference sequence). In DNA form, the CDR3 reads TGTGCCAGTAGTATAGCGGGACAGGGGCCGCGAAGCTCCTACAATGAGCAGTTCTTC. It encodes CASSIAGQGPRSSYNEQFF.

V usage is TRBV5-1 and J usage is TRBJ2-5, with 8 bases lining up with TRBD2. Germline CDR1 is SGHRS and CDR2 is YFSETQ. The CDR3 spans 17 residues. The junction had 16 bases not matched to a gene; V was cut back by 4 bases and J by 5 bases. The CDR3, as DNA: TGCGCCAGCAGCGCGGGACTAGTTCGTGGCGGGTCGGAGACCCAGTACTTC. Encoded protein: CASSAGLVRGGSETQYF.

This clone appeared a single time. V is TRBV7-9 and J is TRBJ2-1, with TRBD2 matching 10 bases. This CDR3 region has 16 residues. Germline V gene sequence: CDR1 SEHNR, CDR2 FQNEAQ (reference sequence). With 5 bases clipped from V and 0 bases from J, the junction kept 4 bases outside the gene matches. The DNA of the CDR3 is TGTGCCAGCAGCCCCCCTAGCGGGAGCTCCTACAATGAGCAGTTCTTC. It yields the protein CASSPPSGSSYNEQFF. The full variable domain, rest sourced from reference TRBV7-9 and TRBJ2-1, is DTGVSQNPRHKITKRGQNVTFRCDPISEHNRLYWYRQTLGQGPEFLTYFQNEAQLEKSRLLSDRFSAERPKGSFSTLEIQRTEQGDSAMYLCASSPPSGSSYNEQFFGPGTRLTVL.

Written as DNA, the CDR3 is TGCAGCGTTGGGACAGGGACCCACAATGAGCAGTTCTTC. Protein product: CSVGTGTHNEQFF. The V gene is TRBV29-1, the J gene TRBJ2-1; 8 positions agree with TRBD1. With V trimmed by 4 bases and J by 5 bases, 4 bases remained unmatched. This CDR3 region has 13 residues. The germline CDR1 and CDR2 sequences are SQVTM and ANQGSEA.

This chain uses TRBV19 with TRBJ2-7; maybe TRBD1 (6 bases). CDR3 length: 14 residues. V was shortened by 4 bases and J by 2 bases, with 12 bases between the two germline ends. CDR1 and CDR2 (germline): LNHDA, SQIVND (reference sequence). CDR3 amino acids: CASSTLDRAYEQYF. CDR3 DNA sequence: TGTGCCAGTAGTACCCTGGACAGAGCCTACGAGCAGTACTTC.

This clone was picked up one time. The genes are TRBV28 and TRBJ2-1; D gene ambiguous. The CDR3 spans 14 residues. Germline lookup yields CDR1 MDHEN and CDR2 SYDVKM. The germline V and J ends were trimmed by 1 base and 2 bases, with 6 bases remaining between them. The CDR3 protein is CASSLSPAYNEQFF. The CDR3, as DNA: TGTGCCAGCAGTTTATCCCCTGCCTACAATGAGCAGTTCTTC.

This rearrangement joins TRBV10-3 to TRBJ2-7, with 9 bases fitting TRBD2. CDR1 is ENHRY and CDR2 is SYGVKD in the germline V gene. Trimming at V came to 3 bases and at J to 6 bases, leaving 6 bases not matched to a gene. The CDR3 is 14 amino acids. The CDR3 here is CAISETGLALEQYF. The CDR3 region has the DNA TGTGCCATCAGTGAAACTGGACTAGCGCTCGAGCAGTACTTC.